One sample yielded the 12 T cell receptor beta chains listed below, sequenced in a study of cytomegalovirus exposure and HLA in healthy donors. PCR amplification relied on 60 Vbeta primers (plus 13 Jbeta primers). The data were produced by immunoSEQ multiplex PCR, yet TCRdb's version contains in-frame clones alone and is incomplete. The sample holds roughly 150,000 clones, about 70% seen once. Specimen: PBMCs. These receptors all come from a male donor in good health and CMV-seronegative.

CDR3 sequence (DNA): TGTGCCAGCAGCCCTGAAGGGACTAGCATCGGGGCACACGGGGAGCTGTTTTTT. Translation: CASSPEGTSIGAHGELFF. This chain connects TRBV4-2 to TRBJ2-2; 9 positions match TRBD2. CDR3 size: 18 residues. The junction had 16 bases not matched to a gene; V was cut back by 4 bases and J by 7 bases. CDR1 and CDR2 (germline): LGHNA, YNFKEQ.

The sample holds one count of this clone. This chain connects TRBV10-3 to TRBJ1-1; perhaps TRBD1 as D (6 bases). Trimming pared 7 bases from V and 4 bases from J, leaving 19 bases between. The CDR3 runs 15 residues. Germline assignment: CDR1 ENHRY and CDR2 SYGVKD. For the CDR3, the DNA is TGTGCCATCACCCCTGACAGGAGCGGTTTCACTGAAGCTTTCTTT. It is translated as CAITPDRSGFTEAFF.

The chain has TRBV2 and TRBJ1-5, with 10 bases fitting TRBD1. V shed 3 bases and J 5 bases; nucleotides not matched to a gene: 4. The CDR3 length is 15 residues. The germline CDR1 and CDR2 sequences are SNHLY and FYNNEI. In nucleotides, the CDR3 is TGTGCCAGCAGTGACCGGACAGGGGGGGATCAGCCCCAGCATTTT. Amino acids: CASSDRTGGDQPQHF.

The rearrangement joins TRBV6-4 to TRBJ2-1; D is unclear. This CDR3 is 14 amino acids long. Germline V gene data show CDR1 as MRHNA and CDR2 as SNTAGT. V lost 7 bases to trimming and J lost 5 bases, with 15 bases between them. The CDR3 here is CASTGEVPHNEQFF. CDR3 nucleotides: TGTGCCAGCACTGGCGAGGTTCCACACAATGAGCAGTTCTTC.

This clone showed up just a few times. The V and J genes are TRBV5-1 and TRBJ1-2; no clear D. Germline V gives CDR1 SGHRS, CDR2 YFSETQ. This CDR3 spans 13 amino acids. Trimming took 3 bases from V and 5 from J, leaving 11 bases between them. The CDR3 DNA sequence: TGCGCCAGCAGCTCGACATCGACGTATGGCTACACCTTC. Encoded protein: CASSSTSTYGYTF.

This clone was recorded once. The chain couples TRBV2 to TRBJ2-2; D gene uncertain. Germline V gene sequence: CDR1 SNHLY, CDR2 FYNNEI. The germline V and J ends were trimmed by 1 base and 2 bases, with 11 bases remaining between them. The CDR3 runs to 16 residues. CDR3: CASSEGLRANTGELFF. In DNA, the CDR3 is TGTGCCAGCAGTGAAGGTCTGAGAGCAAACACCGGGGAGCTGTTTTTT.

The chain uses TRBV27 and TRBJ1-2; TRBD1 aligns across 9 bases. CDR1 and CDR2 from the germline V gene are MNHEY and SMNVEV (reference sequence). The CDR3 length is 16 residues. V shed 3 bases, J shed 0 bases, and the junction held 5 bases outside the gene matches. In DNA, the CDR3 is TGTGCCAGCAGTTTGTACGGGACAGGGCCTAACTATGGCTACACCTTC. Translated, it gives CASSLYGTGPNYGYTF.

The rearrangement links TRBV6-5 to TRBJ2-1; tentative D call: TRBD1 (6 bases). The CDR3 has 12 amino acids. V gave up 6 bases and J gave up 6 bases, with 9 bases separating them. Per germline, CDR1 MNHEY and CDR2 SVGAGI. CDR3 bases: TGTGCCAGCAGCAGGACAGTCAATGAGCAGTTCTTC. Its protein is CASSRTVNEQFF.

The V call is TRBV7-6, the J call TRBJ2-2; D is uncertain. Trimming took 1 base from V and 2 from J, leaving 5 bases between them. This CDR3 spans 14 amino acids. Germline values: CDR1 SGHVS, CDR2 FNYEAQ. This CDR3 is CASSLVHNTGELFF. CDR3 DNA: TGTGCCAGCAGCTTAGTACACAACACCGGGGAGCTGTTTTTT.

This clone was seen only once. CDR3 DNA: TGTGCCAGCAGTGAAGCGTGGCAGTATAATGAAAAACTGTTTTTT. Protein product: CASSEAWQYNEKLFF. The J gene is TRBJ1-4, the V gene TRBV6-1; D uncertain. V shed 0 bases and J shed 4 bases, with 9 bases lying between them. The CDR3 consists of 15 residues. The germline gives CDR1 MNHNS, CDR2 SASEGT.

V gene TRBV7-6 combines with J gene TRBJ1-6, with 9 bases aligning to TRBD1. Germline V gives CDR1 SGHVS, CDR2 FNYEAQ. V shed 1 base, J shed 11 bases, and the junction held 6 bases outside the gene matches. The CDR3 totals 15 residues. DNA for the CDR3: TGTGCCAGCAGCTTAGGAGGGACAGGGTCAACACCCCTCCACTTT. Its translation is CASSLGGTGSTPLHF.

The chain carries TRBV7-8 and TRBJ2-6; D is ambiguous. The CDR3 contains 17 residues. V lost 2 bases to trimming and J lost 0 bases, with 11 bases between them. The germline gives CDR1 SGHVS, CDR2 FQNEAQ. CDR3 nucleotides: TGTGCCAGCAGCTTAATCGCAGGAACCTCTGGGGCCAACGTCCTGACTTTC. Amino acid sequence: CASSLIAGTSGANVLTF.